The sequence of this T cell receptor beta chain was determined in a study of T cells in Graves' hyperthyroidism and ophthalmopathy. Study conclusions and caveats: Blood samples included most of the expanded thyroid clonotypes exceeding 0.001.

The CDR3 extends over 15 amino acids. The germline V and J ends were trimmed by 1 base and 0 bases, with 12 bases remaining between them. Germline CDR1 SQVTM, CDR2 ANQGSEA. The CDR3 regions of TCR beta were amplified from RNA transcripts. First-round RT-PCR with HTBI primers amplified the TCR CDR3 region. TCRdb used MiXCR to reprocess the multiplex PCR reads, holding one entry per CDR3 protein. The sample records 400,000 to 450,000 distinct CDR3 sequences, around 15% being singletons. This clonotype was observed a few times. The antigen remains unidentified. The sample was blood. This chain connects TRBV29-1 to TRBJ2-5; maybe TRBD1 (6 bases). The TCR comes from a man between 18 and 35 years old with Graves' ophthalmopathy. CDR3 sequence: CSVEGGRGYQETQYF. Written as DNA, the CDR3 is TGCAGCGTTGAAGGGGGCAGGGGCTACCAAGAGACCCAGTACTTC. The whole variable domain, filled in from reference TRBV29-1 and TRBJ2-5, reads SAVISQKPSRDICQRGTSLTIQCQVDSQVTMMFWYRQQPGQSLTLIATANQGSEATYESGFVIDKFPISRPNLTFSTLTVSNMSPEDSSIYLCSVEGGRGYQETQYFGPGTRLLVL.